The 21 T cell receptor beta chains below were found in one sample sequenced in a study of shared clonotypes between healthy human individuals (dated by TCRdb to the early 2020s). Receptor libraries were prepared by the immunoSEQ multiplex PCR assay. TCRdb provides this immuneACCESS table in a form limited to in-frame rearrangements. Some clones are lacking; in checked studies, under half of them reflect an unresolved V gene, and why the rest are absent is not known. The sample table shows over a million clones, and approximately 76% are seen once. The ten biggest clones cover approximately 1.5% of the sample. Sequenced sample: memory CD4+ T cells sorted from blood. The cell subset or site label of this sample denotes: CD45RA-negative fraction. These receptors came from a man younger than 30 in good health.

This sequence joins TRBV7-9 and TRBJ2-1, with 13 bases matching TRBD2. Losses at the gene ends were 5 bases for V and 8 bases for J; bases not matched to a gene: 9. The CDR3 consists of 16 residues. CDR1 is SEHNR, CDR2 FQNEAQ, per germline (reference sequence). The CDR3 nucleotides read TGTGCCAGCAGCAGGACTGGGACTAGCGGGGTGGATGAGCAGTTCTTC. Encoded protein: CASSRTGTSGVDEQFF.

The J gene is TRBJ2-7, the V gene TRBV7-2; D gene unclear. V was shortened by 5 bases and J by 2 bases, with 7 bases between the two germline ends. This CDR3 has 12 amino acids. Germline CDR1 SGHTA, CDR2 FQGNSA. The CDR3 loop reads CASSQNPYEQYF. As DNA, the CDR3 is TGTGCCAGCAGCCAAAACCCCTACGAGCAGTACTTC.

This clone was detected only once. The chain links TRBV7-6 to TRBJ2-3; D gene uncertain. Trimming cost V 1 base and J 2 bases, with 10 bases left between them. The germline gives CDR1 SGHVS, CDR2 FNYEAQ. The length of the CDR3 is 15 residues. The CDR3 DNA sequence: TGTGCCAGCAGCTTAGTTCCCAAAATCACAGATACGCAGTATTTT. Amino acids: CASSLVPKITDTQYF.

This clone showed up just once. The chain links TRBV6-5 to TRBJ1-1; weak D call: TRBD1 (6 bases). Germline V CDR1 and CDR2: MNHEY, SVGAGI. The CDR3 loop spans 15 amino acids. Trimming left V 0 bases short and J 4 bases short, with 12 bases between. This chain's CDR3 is CASSYSALGATEAFF. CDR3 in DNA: TGTGCCAGCAGTTACTCGGCTCTGGGGGCCACTGAAGCTTTCTTT.

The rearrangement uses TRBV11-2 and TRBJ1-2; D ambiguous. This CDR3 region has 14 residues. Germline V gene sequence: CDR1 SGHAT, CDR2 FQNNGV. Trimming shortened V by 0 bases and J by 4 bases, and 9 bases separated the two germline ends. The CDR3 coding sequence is TGTGCCAGCAGCTTAGAGGGCAGGTTCTATGGCTACACCTTC. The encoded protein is CASSLEGRFYGYTF.

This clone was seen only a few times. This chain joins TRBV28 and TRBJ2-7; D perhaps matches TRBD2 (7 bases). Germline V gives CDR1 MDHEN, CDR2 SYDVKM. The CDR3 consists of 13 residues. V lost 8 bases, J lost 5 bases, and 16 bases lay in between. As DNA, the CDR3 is TGTGCCAGCCGAGGGGGGGGACGAAACGAGCAGTACTTC. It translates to CASRGGGRNEQYF.

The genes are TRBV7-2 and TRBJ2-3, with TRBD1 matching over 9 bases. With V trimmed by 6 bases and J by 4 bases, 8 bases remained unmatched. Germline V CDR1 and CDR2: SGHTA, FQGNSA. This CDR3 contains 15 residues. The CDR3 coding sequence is TGTGCCAGCAGAGACCGGGACAGGGTAGCAGATACGCAGTATTTT. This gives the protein CASRDRDRVADTQYF.

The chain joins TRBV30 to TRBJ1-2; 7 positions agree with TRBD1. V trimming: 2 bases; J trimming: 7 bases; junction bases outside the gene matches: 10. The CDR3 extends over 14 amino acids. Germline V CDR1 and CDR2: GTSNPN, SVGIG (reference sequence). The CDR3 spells CAWSLGGKSGGYTF. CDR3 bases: TGTGCCTGGAGTCTAGGGGGCAAGTCGGGTGGCTACACCTTC.

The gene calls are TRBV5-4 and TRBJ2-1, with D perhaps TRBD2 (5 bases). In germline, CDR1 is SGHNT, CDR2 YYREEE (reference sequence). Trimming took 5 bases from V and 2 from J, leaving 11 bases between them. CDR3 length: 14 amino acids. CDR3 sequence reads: CASSIGGAYNEQFF. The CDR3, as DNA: TGTGCCAGCAGTATAGGAGGCGCCTACAATGAGCAGTTCTTC.

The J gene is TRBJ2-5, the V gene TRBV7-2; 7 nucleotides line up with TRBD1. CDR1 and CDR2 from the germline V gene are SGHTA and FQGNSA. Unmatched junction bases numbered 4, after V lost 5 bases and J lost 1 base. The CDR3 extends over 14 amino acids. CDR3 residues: CASSTRQGQETQYF. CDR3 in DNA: TGTGCCAGCAGCACCCGACAGGGCCAAGAGACCCAGTACTTC. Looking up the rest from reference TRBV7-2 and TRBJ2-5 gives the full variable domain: GAGVSQSPSNKVTEKGKDVELRCDPISGHTALYWYRQSLGQGLEFLIYFQGNSAPDKSGLPSDRFSAERTGGSVSTLTIQRTQQEDSAVYLCASSTRQGQETQYFGPGTRLLVL.

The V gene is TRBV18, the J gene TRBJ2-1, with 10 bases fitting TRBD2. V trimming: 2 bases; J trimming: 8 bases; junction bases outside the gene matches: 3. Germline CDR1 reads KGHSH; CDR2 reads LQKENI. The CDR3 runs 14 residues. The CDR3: CASSPSGGAYEQFF. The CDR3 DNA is TGTGCCAGCTCACCAAGCGGGGGGGCCTATGAGCAGTTCTTC.

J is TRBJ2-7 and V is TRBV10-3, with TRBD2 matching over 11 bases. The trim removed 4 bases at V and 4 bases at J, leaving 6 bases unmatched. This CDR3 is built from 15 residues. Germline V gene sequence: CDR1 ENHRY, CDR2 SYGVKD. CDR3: CAISVSSGGHYEQYF. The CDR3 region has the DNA TGTGCCATCAGTGTATCTAGCGGGGGGCATTACGAGCAGTACTTC.

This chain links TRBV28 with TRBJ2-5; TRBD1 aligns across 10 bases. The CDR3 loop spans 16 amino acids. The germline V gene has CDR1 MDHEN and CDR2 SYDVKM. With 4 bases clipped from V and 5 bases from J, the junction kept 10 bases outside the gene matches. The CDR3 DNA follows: TGTGCCAGCAGTTCCGGGACAGGGGTAGGCTTGGAGACCCAGTACTTC. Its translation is CASSSGTGVGLETQYF. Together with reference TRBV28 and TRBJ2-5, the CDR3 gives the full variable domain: DVKVTQSSRYLVKRTGEKVFLECVQDMDHENMFWYRQDPGLGLRLIYFSYDVKMKEKGDIPEGYSVSREKKERFSLILESASTNQTSMYLCASSSGTGVGLETQYFGPGTRLLVL.

The CDR3 protein is CASSVAGNSYEQYF. The CDR3 DNA reads TGTGCCAGCAGCGTGGCAGGGAACTCCTACGAGCAGTACTTC. The chain employs TRBV19 and TRBJ2-7; D might be TRBD1 (5 bases). This CDR3 contains 14 residues. Germline V gene sequence: CDR1 LNHDA, CDR2 SQIVND (reference sequence). The V end lost 9 bases, the J end lost 0 bases, and 15 bases lay between the germline ends.

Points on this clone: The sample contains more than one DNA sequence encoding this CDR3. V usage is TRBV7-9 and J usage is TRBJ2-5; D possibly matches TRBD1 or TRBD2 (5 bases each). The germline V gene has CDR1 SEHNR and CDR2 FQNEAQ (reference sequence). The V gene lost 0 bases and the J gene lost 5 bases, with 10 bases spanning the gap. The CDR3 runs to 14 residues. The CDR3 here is CASSLAGGSETQYF. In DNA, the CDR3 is TGTGCCAGCAGCTTAGCTGGGGGATCGGAGACCCAGTACTTC.

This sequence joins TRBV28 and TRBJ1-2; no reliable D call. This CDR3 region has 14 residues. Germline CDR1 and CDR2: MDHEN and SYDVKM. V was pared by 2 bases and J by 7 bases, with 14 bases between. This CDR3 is CASSLLHLARGYTF. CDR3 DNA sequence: TGTGCCAGCAGTTTACTACACCTGGCTCGTGGCTACACCTTC.

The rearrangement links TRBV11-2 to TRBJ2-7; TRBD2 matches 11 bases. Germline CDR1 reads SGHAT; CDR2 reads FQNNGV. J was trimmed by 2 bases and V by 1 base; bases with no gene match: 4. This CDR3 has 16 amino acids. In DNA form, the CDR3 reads TGTGCCAGCAGCTTAGTTCTAGCGGGGGGAACCTACGAGCAGTACTTC. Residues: CASSLVLAGGTYEQYF.

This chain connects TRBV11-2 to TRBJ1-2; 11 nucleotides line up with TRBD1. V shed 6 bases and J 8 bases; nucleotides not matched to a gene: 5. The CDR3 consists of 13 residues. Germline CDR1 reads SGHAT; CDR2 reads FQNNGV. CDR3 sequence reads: CASRAGTGGGYTF. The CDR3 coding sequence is TGTGCCAGCAGGGCCGGGACAGGGGGAGGCTACACCTTC.

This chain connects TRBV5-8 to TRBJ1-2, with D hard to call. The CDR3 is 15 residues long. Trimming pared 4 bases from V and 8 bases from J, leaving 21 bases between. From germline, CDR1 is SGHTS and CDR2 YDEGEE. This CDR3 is CASSIDSSAVGGYTF. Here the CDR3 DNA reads TGTGCCAGCAGCATCGATTCTTCCGCTGTGGGCGGCTACACCTTC.

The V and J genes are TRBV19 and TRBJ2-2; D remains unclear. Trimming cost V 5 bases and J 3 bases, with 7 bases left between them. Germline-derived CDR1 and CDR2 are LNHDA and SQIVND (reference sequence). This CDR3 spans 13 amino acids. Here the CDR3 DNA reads TGTGCCAGTAGTGACCGGTACACCGGGGAGCTGTTTTTT. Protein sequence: CASSDRYTGELFF.

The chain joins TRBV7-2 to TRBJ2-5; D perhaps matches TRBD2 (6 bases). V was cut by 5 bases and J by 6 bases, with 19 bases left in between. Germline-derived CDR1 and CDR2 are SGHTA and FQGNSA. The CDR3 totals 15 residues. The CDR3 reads CASSPGGAGKKTQYF. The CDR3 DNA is TGTGCCAGCAGCCCCGGCGGTGCGGGGAAAAAGACCCAGTACTTC. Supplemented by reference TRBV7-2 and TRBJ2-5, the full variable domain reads GAGVSQSPSNKVTEKGKDVELRCDPISGHTALYWYRQSLGQGLEFLIYFQGNSAPDKSGLPSDRFSAERTGGSVSTLTIQRTQQEDSAVYLCASSPGGAGKKTQYFGPGTRLLVL.